This record covers a single T cell receptor (beta chain). A much larger clone differs by one base, so this may be a read error. The sample belongs to a study of Graves' ophthalmopathy and Graves' hyperthyroidism. TCR beta CDR3 regions were amplified from RNA transcripts. First-round RT-PCR with HTBI primers preceded a second-round multiplex PCR. TCRdb re-called the multiplex PCR reads through MiXCR, storing one row per CDR3 protein. The table shows 350,000 or so distinct CDR3 sequences, with roughly 17% occurring only once. This sequence originates from an adult man with Graves' ophthalmopathy. The specimen sequenced was peripheral blood.

The CDR3 is CVSSQDWGPNYGYTF. DNA for the CDR3: TGCGTCAGCAGCCAAGACTGGGGGCCAAACTATGGCTACACCTTC. The chain uses TRBV4-1 and TRBJ1-2; D is perhaps TRBD1 (6 bases). The CDR3 has 15 residues. The germline V gene has CDR1 MGHRA and CDR2 YSYEKL.